What follows are 8 T cell receptor beta chains derived from one specimen sequenced in a study of control samples from healthy donors and cancer patients. Sequenced by immunoSEQ multiplex PCR; TCRdb stores in-frame clones only, minus some. The sample has 140,000 to 150,000 clones; 80% to 95% are singletons. The sample taken for sequencing was blood. These receptors all come from a man between 18 and 29 years old in good health.

The CDR3 reads CASSLDPGSGNTIYF. CDR3 bases: TGTGCCAGCAGCTTAGACCCGGGCTCTGGAAACACCATATATTTT. The genes are TRBV11-1 and TRBJ1-3, with unresolved D. The CDR3 runs 15 residues. Per germline, CDR1 SGHAT and CDR2 FQDESV (reference sequence). Trimming stripped 1 base from V and 0 bases from J, with 7 bases between.

This rearrangement joins TRBV30 to TRBJ1-5; 7 bases line up with TRBD1. Losses at the gene ends were 4 bases for V and 0 bases for J; bases not matched to a gene: 0. Germline V gene sequence: CDR1 GTSNPN, CDR2 SVGIG (reference sequence). The CDR3 sequence is 13 residues long. The CDR3 spells CAWTGGSNQPQHF. For the CDR3, the DNA is TGTGCCTGGACAGGGGGTAGCAATCAGCCCCAGCATTTT.

The V and J genes are TRBV4-2 and TRBJ2-3; 9 nucleotides line up with TRBD2. The CDR3 is made up of 18 amino acids. CDR1 LGHNA and CDR2 YNFKEQ come from the germline V gene. The J segment lost 1 base and the V segment lost 0 bases, leaving 8 bases of the junction unmatched. CDR3 amino acids: CASSQESSGRGRTDTQYF. DNA of the CDR3: TGTGCCAGCAGCCAAGAAAGTAGCGGGAGAGGGCGCACAGATACGCAGTATTTT.

This clone was seen a handful of times. The rearrangement links TRBV30 to TRBJ1-6; D is ambiguous. The germline gives CDR1 GTSNPN, CDR2 SVGIG (reference sequence). V was shortened by 5 bases and J by 14 bases, with 13 bases between the two germline ends. The CDR3 has 11 amino acids. The CDR3 bases are TGTGCCTGGGGAACCGCCCAAGCCCTCCACTTT. Translation: CAWGTAQALHF. Using reference TRBV30 and TRBJ1-6 for the parts outside the CDR3, the full variable domain is SQTIHQWPATLVQPVGSPLSLECTVEGTSNPNLYWYRQAAGRGLQLLFYSVGIGQISSEVPQNLSASRPQDRQFILSSKKLLLSDSGFYLCAWGTAQALHFGNGTRLTVT.

V and J are TRBV5-8 and TRBJ1-4; D is possibly TRBD1 (5 bases). The CDR3 is made up of 16 amino acids. The V gene's germline CDR1 is SGHTS and CDR2 YDEGEE. V was clipped by 1 base and J by 8 bases, with 18 bases between them. As DNA, the CDR3 is TGTGCCAGCAGCTTGTACCAGGGTAATTGGTACGAAAAACTGTTTTTT. It codes for CASSLYQGNWYEKLFF.

This chain's CDR3 is CATSRDLFSGSEPLHF. The CDR3 coding sequence is TGTGCCACCAGCAGAGATCTTTTTAGCGGTTCGGAACCCCTCCACTTT. The chain joins TRBV15 to TRBJ1-6, with D unresolved. With 0 bases removed from V and 12 bases from J, the gap between germline ends came to 18 bases. Looked up from germline, CDR1 is LNHNV and CDR2 is YYDKDF (reference sequence). The CDR3 has 16 residues. The complete variable domain, with remaining parts taken from reference TRBV15 and TRBJ1-6, reads DAMVIQNPRYQVTQFGKPVTLSCSQTLNHNVMYWYQQKSSQAPKLLFHYYDKDFNNEADTPDNFQSRRPNTSFCFLDIRSPGLGDTAMYLCATSRDLFSGSEPLHFGNGTRLTVT.

V and J are TRBV5-6 and TRBJ2-5; D is undetermined. The germline V gene encodes CDR1 SGHDT and CDR2 YYEEEE. The CDR3 covers 12 residues. V was trimmed by 3 bases and J by 5 bases, leaving 8 bases between them. The CDR3 DNA sequence: TGTGCCAGCAGCTCGCACCCGGAGACCCAGTACTTC. Amino acids: CASSSHPETQYF. Based on the CDR3 plus reference TRBV5-6 and TRBJ2-5, the full variable domain is DAGVTQSPTHLIKTRGQQVTLRCSPKSGHDTVSWYQQALGQGPQFIFQYYEEEERQRGNFPDRFSGHQFPNYSSELNVNALLLGDSALYLCASSSHPETQYFGPGTRLLVL.

This clone was detected once. The junction does not match germline at one end; this may be a read error. V gene TRBV7-7 combines with J gene TRBJ2-2, with D perhaps TRBD1 (6 bases). CDR3 length: 16 residues. Germline V gene lookup returns CDR1 SSHAT and CDR2 FNYEAQ (reference sequence). CDR3 protein: CASSLETGKNTGELFF. CDR3 DNA: TGTGCTAGCAGCTTAGAGACAGGAAAGAACACCGGGGAGCTGTTTTTT. Looking up the rest from reference TRBV7-7 and TRBJ2-2 gives the full variable domain: GAGVSQSPRYKVTKRGQDVTLRCDPISSHATLYWYQQALGQGPEFLTYFNYEAQPDKSGLPSDRFSAERPEGSISTLTIQRTEQRDSAMYRCASSLETGKNTGELFFGEGSRLTVL.